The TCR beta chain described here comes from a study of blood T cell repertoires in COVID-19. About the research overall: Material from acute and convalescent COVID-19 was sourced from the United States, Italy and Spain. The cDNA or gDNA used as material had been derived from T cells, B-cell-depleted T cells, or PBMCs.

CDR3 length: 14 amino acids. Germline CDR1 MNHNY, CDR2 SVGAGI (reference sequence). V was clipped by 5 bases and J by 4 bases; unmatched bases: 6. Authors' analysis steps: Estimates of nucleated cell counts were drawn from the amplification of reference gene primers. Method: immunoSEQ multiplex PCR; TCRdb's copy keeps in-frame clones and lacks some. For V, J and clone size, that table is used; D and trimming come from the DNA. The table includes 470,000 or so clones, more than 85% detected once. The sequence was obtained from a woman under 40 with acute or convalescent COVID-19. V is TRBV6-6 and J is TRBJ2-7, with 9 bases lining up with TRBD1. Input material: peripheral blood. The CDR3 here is CASSLPGQGYEQYF. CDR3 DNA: TGTGCCAGCAGTCTCCCGGGACAGGGATACGAGCAGTACTTC.